The rows below give T cell receptor beta chains drawn from one sample of a study of regulatory T cells in long-lasting Graves disease. From the multiplex PCR reads, TCRdb called clonotypes with MiXCR, one entry per CDR3 protein. The data show 700,000 or so distinct CDR3 sequences, 25% to 30% seen once. The sample here was peripheral blood mononuclear cells (PBMCs), taken when the disease was refractory, from a patient treated with antithyroid drugs. These receptors all come from a female donor with Graves disease. Both conserved end residues are trimmed from each CDR3. The size field is filled for only some rows; it gives once, few, many or a size class.

V gene | clone size | CDR3 protein
TRBV7-3 | . | ASSLTLAGATYEQY
TRBV29-1 | . | SVASAYEQY
TRBV6-1 | . | ASSTLAEPLFNEQF
TRBV2 | few | ASRGDAGVGGNEQF
TRBV30 | few | AWSVQGWHEQY
TRBV14 | . | ASSQVRRGSGYT
TRBV7-9 | . | ASSATGGGYEQY
TRBV11-2 | . | ASSLGSRSNSPLH
TRBV12-3/TRBV12-4 | few | ASSLGGAQGEKLF
TRBV11-2 | few | ASRSRLAGVNNEQF
TRBV7-2 | few | ASLLMFGQANEQY
TRBV6-1 | few | ASSRTHREYGYT
TRBV3-1 | few | ASSPTQGRNTEAF
TRBV20-1 | . | STRQSGGYGYT
TRBV20-1 | . | SASSRLAEQF
TRBV5-5 | . | ASRWGVNTEAF
TRBV20-1 | . | SAQPIGGREKLF
TRBV20-1 | few | SARDSGGSVLGETQY
TRBV6-1 | . | ASSPTGGPGNTIY
TRBV9 | few | ASSPAGTGEEAF
TRBV7-3 | few | ASSLGSGRDNEQF
TRBV9 | few | ASSVGQAREETQY
TRBV25-1 | . | ASSELRGASKTEAF
TRBV6-1 | . | ASSTGGRTAYQETQY
TRBV18 | . | ASSPEISRDTEAF
TRBV7-9 | . | ASSPGRLTSYEQY
TRBV7-9 | few | ASRGTPGHFSV
TRBV5-6 | . | ASSPVWALRAEAF
TRBV20-1 | . | SARVLVGGGEQY
TRBV30 | . | AWSRSNRGYGYT
TRBV5-1 | many | ASSRRGADTEAF
TRBV7-9 | . | ASSDRTSGSYEQY
TRBV12-3/TRBV12-4 | few | ASSSILSGRANNEQF
TRBV10-3 | . | AIRTKMNTEAF
TRBV12-3/TRBV12-4 | once | ASGLDRGSNTEAF
TRBV2 | many | ASSAGVETQY
TRBV27 | . | ASSSPRGRVYGYT
TRBV28 | many | ASIPTGIPNEKLF
TRBV19 | . | ASSILPAGASEQY
TRBV6-1 | many | ASIPSRGQSYGYT
TRBV3-1 | . | ASSPRGGMNTEAF
TRBV20-1 | . | SARGTTKNIQY
TRBV11-3 | . | ASSLSIANSPLH
TRBV9 | few | ASSVRAGQGANTEAF
TRBV27 | . | ASSPGGKNEKLF
TRBV12-3/TRBV12-4 | many | ASSLDRETQY
TRBV7-9 | . | ASNRGQYTEAF
TRBV30 | few | AWSAGDYNEQF
TRBV6-2/TRBV6-3 | many | ASSEALGDMRGYT
TRBV12-3/TRBV12-4 | many | ASSSRITSGGYEEQY
TRBV19 | . | ASSMSTSPGELF
TRBV12-3/TRBV12-4 | many | ASRVGGGGLGYEQY
TRBV20-1 | few | SAGPPAAGGVLETQY
TRBV20-1 | . | SARAQAGHEQY
TRBV9 | . | ASSVAGDGSGNTIY